These T cell receptor beta chains were read from a single sample in a study of T cells in Graves' hyperthyroidism and ophthalmopathy. TCRdb used MiXCR to reprocess the multiplex PCR reads, holding one entry per CDR3 protein. The sample includes around 600,000 distinct CDR3 sequences, 11% to 15% of them seen just once. Source material: blood. Receptors were obtained from a woman aged 18-29 years with Graves' ophthalmopathy. Each CDR3 is given with its conserved first and last residue.

TRBV20-1 | CSARGTSVEETQYF
TRBV6-2/TRBV6-3 | CASRPDGNNQPQHF
TRBV24-1 | CATSEPVTGSNYGYTF
TRBV30 | CACSSGNTIYF
TRBV11-3 | CASSRPGTGTEKLFF
TRBV6-1 | CASSYEGGKTQYF
TRBV7-2 | CASSIRQGTQETQYF
TRBV28 | CASRPQQGKTGNTIYF
TRBV20-1 | CSAQTSGRRDTQYF
TRBV5-1 | CASSSLDTGNTEAFF
TRBV28 | CASSLLAGALNTGELFF
TRBV7-9 | CASSSRGDSAAYEQYF
TRBV2 | CASSVISSYNEQFF
TRBV20-1 | CSARDRAKGAYGYTF
TRBV7-3 | CASSPHPVGSTGELFF
TRBV7-2 | CASSLVHQRVRGADTQYF
TRBV6-2/TRBV6-3 | CASSPPGFNSPLHF
TRBV28 | CASRTFGGTNVLTF
TRBV9 | CASSVGGQGEQYF
TRBV20-1 | CSAKTIAWSSYNEQFF
TRBV19 | CASSIVFTNEKLFF
TRBV9 | CASSVGLLLDTQYF
TRBV12-3/TRBV12-4 | CASSLTGGLDIVGELFF
TRBV20-1 | CSARTPGQRYEQYF
TRBV7-2 | CASSRGPHNEQFF
TRBV4-3 | CASSQDGPYGYTF
TRBV5-1 | CASSWETGVYEQYF
TRBV20-1 | CSGVAGANQPQHF
TRBV5-8 | CASSLYWEGGEEQYF
TRBV24-1 | CATSMTGLEQFF
TRBV27 | CASSWGGDTQYF
TRBV7-6 | CASSLEAVSYNEQFF
TRBV6-1 | CASRTGALSQPQHF
TRBV2 | CASSEGALVYYEQYF
TRBV27 | CASSLSGSSASTDTQYF
TRBV27 | CASSLSALLSGTEAFF
TRBV12-3/TRBV12-4 | CASSLAGTGKFF
TRBV6-2/TRBV6-3 | CASSYDRYYGYTF
TRBV6-2/TRBV6-3 | CASTPSGTANSPLHF
TRBV27 | CATKGLGYEQYF
TRBV20-1 | CSAGGGAGIRTDTQYF
TRBV11-2 | CASSVQGGRYLDGELFF
TRBV13 | CASSLGLEREGDEQYF
TRBV7-9 | CASSLVGQTYEQYF
TRBV2 | CASRPRTESNEKLFF
TRBV7-9 | CASKPGQGAMNTEAFF
TRBV2 | CASSPGLAGGQDNEQFF
TRBV7-2 | CASRPEGYEQYF
TRBV29-1 | CSVDRVGEAEAFF
TRBV4-2 | CASSQDGLAGQADTQYF
TRBV7-2 | CASSSQQGLRNTIYF
TRBV15 | CATSGKEIVGNSPLHF
TRBV9 | CASSGSGYAFF
TRBV30 | CAWSEGREQLF
TRBV11-1 | CASTNTGQGSIEQYF
TRBV29-1 | CSVEEVGFKSFF